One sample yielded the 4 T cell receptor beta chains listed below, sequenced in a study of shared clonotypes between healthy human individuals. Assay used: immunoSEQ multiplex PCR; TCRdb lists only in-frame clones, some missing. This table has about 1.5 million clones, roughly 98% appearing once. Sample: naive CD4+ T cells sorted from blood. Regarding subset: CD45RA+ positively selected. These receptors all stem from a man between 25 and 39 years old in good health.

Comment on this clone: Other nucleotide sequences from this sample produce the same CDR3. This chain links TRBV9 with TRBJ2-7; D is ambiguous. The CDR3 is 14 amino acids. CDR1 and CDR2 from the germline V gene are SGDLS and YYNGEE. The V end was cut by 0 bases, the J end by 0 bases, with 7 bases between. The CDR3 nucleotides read TGTGCCAGCAGCGTAGCTGCTAGCTCCTACGAGCAGTACTTC. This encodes CASSVAASSYEQYF.

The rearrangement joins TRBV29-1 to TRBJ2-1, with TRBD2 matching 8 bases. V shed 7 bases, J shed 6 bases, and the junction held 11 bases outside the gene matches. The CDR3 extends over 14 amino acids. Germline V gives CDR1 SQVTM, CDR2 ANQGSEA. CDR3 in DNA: TGCAGCGGGGCCGGGACTAGGGGATCCAATGAGCAGTTCTTC. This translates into CSGAGTRGSNEQFF.

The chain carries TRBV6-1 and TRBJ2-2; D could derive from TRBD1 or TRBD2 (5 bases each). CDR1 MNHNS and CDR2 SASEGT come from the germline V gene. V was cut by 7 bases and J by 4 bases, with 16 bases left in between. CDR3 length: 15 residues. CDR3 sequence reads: CASTSMWGTTGELFF. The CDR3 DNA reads TGTGCCAGCACCTCCATGTGGGGGACCACCGGGGAGCTGTTTTTT.

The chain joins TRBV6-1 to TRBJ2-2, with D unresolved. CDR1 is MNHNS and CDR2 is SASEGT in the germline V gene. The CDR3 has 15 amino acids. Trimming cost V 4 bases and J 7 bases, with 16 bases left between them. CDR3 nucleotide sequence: TGTGCCAGCAGTGTTTTGCCCCATTCCGGCGGGGAGCTGTTTTTT. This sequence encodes CASSVLPHSGGELFF.